This entry concerns a single TCR beta chain. The target antigen is unknown. The sample comes from a study of blood T cells in healthy people across ages. Findings and limits, study-wide: CMV infection status of these donors was not known. More naive CD4+ cells and higher diversity marked long-lived donors relative to aged donors.

Using a J-beta primer mix together with a sample-barcoded 5' primer, a second PCR was run for about 6 to 12 cycles. Sequencing of every sample gave 3 million or more CDR3-containing paired-end reads. TCRdb reprocessed the 5' RACE reads via MiXCR and lists one record per CDR3 protein. The table lists 270,000 or so distinct CDR3 sequences, 25% to 30% of them singletons, with 29% in the top ten. V gave up 1 base and J gave up 4 bases; unmatched junction bases: 2. The CDR3 length is 15 residues. The germline V gene encodes CDR1 DFQATT and CDR2 SNEGSKA (reference sequence). The sequence was collected from an older woman in good health. The chain has TRBV20-1 and TRBJ2-3, with 13 bases fitting TRBD2. The source material was blood. The CDR3 is CSARATSGRADTQYF. In DNA form, the CDR3 reads TGCAGTGCTAGAGCAACTAGCGGGAGGGCAGATACGCAGTATTTT.